This TCR beta chain comes out of a study of CDR3 diversity in severe acne. With 3 bases removed from V and 7 bases from J, the gap between germline ends came to 18 bases. The CDR3 runs to 14 residues. Germline V CDR1 and CDR2: SQVTM, ANQGSEA. This clonotype was detected a few times. Each CDR3 protein gets one entry after TCRdb re-called the PCR reads with MiXCR. The sample yields approximately 90,000 distinct CDR3 sequences, around 50% seen once. The material sequenced was blood. The chain couples TRBV29-1 to TRBJ1-2; TRBD1 is a possible D gene (5 bases). The TCR comes from a male donor in good health, serving as a control. DNA of the CDR3: TGCAGCGTTGATATAACAGGAGGTTCGCGTGGCTACACCTTC. As protein: CSVDITGGSRGYTF.